The following is a T cell receptor beta chain sequence with its context. Antigen specificity is unknown. TCRdb keeps only in-frame clones here, not all; method: immunoSEQ multiplex PCR. Among tens of thousands of clones listed, roughly 94% were seen once. The record originates from a study of graft-versus-host responses after intestinal transplantation. The overall study: In this cohort, recipients had multivisceral, liver-intestinal, or isolated intestinal transplants. Anti-thymocyte globulin induction preceded roughly 3 years of tacrolimus and steroid maintenance in all recipients.

The CDR3 sequence is 15 residues long. The germline V gene has CDR1 SGHTA and CDR2 FQGNSA. With 3 bases removed from V and 8 bases from J, the gap between germline ends came to 14 bases. Overall study results and limits: GvH clones turned up in recipient marrow; some had shown up first in ileum or blood. Allografts from individuals with graft-donor T cell macrochimerism displayed high graft-versus-host to host-versus-graft clonal ratios.

The chain couples TRBV7-2 to TRBJ1-6; D unclear. This material consisted of unstimulated CD4+ T cells sorted from spleen or lymph node cells, taken before transplant. This TCR derives from a human donor who was the organ donor for an intestinal transplant. CDR3 amino acids: CASSLGSFGDSPLHF. CDR3 DNA sequence: TGTGCCAGCAGCTTGGGCAGCTTCGGGGATTCACCCCTCCACTTT.